The clone carrying this T cell receptor beta chain was detected many times. The antigen remains undetermined. The data are from a study of metastatic and nonmetastatic thyroid tumors. Study-level background: Blood and tumor or nodule tissue repertoires from malignant and benign thyroid patients were compared.

Original data processing: Across clinicopathological groups, CDR3 differences served as the basis for building a distant-metastasis classifier for papillary thyroid cancer. TCRdb redid the clone calls on the PCR reads using MiXCR. TCRdb, rather than the study authors, made the V and J calls. This table holds fewer than 55,000 clones, roughly 15% found once. The study, taken as a whole, reports: In both blood and tumor samples, TCR beta diversity was reported significantly higher for malignant than benign nodules.

No patient had received any treatment before thyroid surgery. Material for sequencing was blood. The clonotype was recovered from a female donor with papillary thyroid cancer or a benign thyroid nodule (not recorded which). Some clones in this sample may be carry-over from other donors' samples.

In DNA, the CDR3 is TGTGCCAGCTATTTGGAAGGGGTTCCCTACAATGAGCAGTTCTTC. It encodes CASYLEGVPYNEQFF. The chain uses TRBV7-9 and TRBJ2-1; D perhaps matches TRBD1 (5 bases). CDR1 is SEHNR and CDR2 is FQNEAQ in the germline V gene (reference sequence). The CDR3 has 15 residues. Trimming stripped 8 bases from V and 2 bases from J, with 16 bases between.